These 16 T cell receptor beta chains were sequenced from one sample in a study of blood T cell repertoires in COVID-19. Assay used: immunoSEQ multiplex PCR; TCRdb lists only in-frame clones, some missing. The sample carries under 150,000 clones, 84% recorded once. Material for sequencing was peripheral blood. The receptors stem from a woman aged 40 to 50 with acute or convalescent COVID-19.

The J gene is TRBJ2-7, the V gene TRBV9; TRBD2 might be the D (6 bases). Trimming took off 3 bases at V and 3 bases at J, with 10 bases between the two ends. The CDR3 runs to 13 residues. Germline lookup yields CDR1 SGDLS and CDR2 YYNGEE. CDR3 nucleotides: TGTGCCAGCAGCGGGCGGGACGGCTACGAGCAGTACTTC. This codes for CASSGRDGYEQYF.

As for this clone: An end of the junction differs from the germline gene, which may be a read error. This rearrangement joins TRBV7-3 to TRBJ2-4, with 11 nucleotides matching TRBD2. The CDR3 has 13 residues. Germline CDR1 and CDR2: SGHTA and FQGTGA. CDR3 region: CASSLMTSGALVF. As DNA, the CDR3 is TGTGCCAGCAGCTTAATGACTAGCGGGGCCCTGGTCTTC.

The chain combines TRBV5-5 with TRBJ1-4; 7 nucleotides line up with TRBD1. CDR1 and CDR2 from the germline V gene are SGHKS and YYEKEE (reference sequence). This CDR3 spans 16 amino acids. V trimming: 3 bases; J trimming: 4 bases; junction bases outside the gene matches: 9. CDR3 residues: CASSSTGTAINEKLFF. The CDR3 DNA reads TGTGCCAGCAGCTCAACCGGGACAGCAATTAATGAAAAACTGTTTTTT.

The chain has TRBV29-1 and TRBJ1-5, with 10 bases identical to TRBD1. The ends lost 7 bases at V and 6 bases at J; junction bases unmatched: 6. There are 13 residues in the CDR3. CDR1 is SQVTM and CDR2 is ANQGSEA in the germline V gene. CDR3 nucleotides: TGCAGCGGGGGGACAGGGGTAGGTCAGCCCCAGCATTTT. This encodes CSGGTGVGQPQHF.

In regard to this clone: Other DNA sequences from this sample encode an identical CDR3 as well. The rearrangement uses TRBV6-5 and TRBJ1-2, with D perhaps TRBD1 (5 bases). Trimming took 7 bases from V and 4 from J, leaving 16 bases between them. The germline CDR1 and CDR2 sequences are MNHEY and SVGAGI. The length of the CDR3 is 14 residues. Written as DNA, the CDR3 is TGTGCCAGCACGTCGTGGGGGGAAAGCTATGGCTACACCTTC. Translated: CASTSWGESYGYTF.

The chain is built from TRBV6-6 and TRBJ2-7; D may be TRBD1 (6 bases). Trimming shortened V by 0 bases and J by 4 bases, and 16 bases separated the two germline ends. There are 16 residues in the CDR3. Germline V gene sequence: CDR1 MNHNY, CDR2 SVGAGI (reference sequence). For the CDR3, the DNA is TGTGCCAGCAGTTACTCGGGCAGGGGCTATGGGTACGAGCAGTACTTC. Translating it yields CASSYSGRGYGYEQYF.

V is TRBV23-1 and J is TRBJ1-2, with D possibly being TRBD1 (5 bases). TRBV23-1 is filed as an ORF, its function uncertain. Trimming stripped 1 base from V and 7 bases from J, with 16 bases between. The CDR3 totals 15 residues. As DNA, the CDR3 is TGCGCCAGCAGTCAATGCCCCGGGGGGGAAGGTGGCTACACCTTC. Protein: CASSQCPGGEGGYTF.

The chain links TRBV6-5 to TRBJ1-2, with D tentatively TRBD1 (5 bases). Germline CDR1 and CDR2: MNHEY and SVGAGI. The V gene lost 0 bases and the J gene lost 5 bases, with 13 bases spanning the gap. The CDR3 loop spans 15 amino acids. The CDR3: CASSYSPGGGYGYTF. For the CDR3, the DNA is TGTGCCAGCAGTTACTCCCCTGGTGGGGGGTATGGCTACACCTTC.

This clone was counted between two and nine times. The chain joins TRBV7-2 to TRBJ1-6, with D perhaps TRBD1 (6 bases). The germline V and J ends were trimmed by 2 bases and 7 bases, with 9 bases remaining between them. CDR3 length: 14 residues. Germline CDR1 and CDR2: SGHTA and FQGNSA. The CDR3 reads CASSLIGGNSPLHF. The CDR3 nucleotides read TGTGCCAGCAGCTTAATTGGGGGCAATTCACCCCTCCACTTT.

The J gene is TRBJ1-1, the V gene TRBV18; D perhaps matches TRBD1 (5 bases). The V and J ends lost 2 bases and 0 bases respectively, with 7 bases between them. In germline, CDR1 is KGHSH, CDR2 LQKENI. The CDR3 contains 14 residues. The chain's CDR3 is CASSPRGMNTEAFF. DNA of the CDR3: TGTGCCAGCTCACCAAGGGGAATGAACACTGAAGCTTTCTTT.

The chain couples TRBV6-5 to TRBJ2-5, with TRBD2 matching over 10 bases. The CDR3 covers 15 residues. Trimming removed 2 bases from V and 7 bases from J; junction bases left unmatched: 7. Germline V lookup: CDR1 MNHEY, CDR2 SVGAGI. DNA for the CDR3: TGTGCCAGCAGTTACACTAGCGGGGAAGGACGGACCCAGTACTTC. Its protein product is CASSYTSGEGRTQYF.

The chain couples TRBV6-6 to TRBJ1-1; 9 bases agree with TRBD1. CDR1 and CDR2 (germline): MNHNY, SVGAGI (reference sequence). Unmatched junction bases numbered 6, after V lost 6 bases and J lost 1 base. This CDR3 is 15 amino acids long. CDR3 residues: CASSLWDRANTEAFF. CDR3 DNA sequence: TGTGCCAGCAGCCTCTGGGACAGGGCGAACACTGAAGCTTTCTTT.

The J gene is TRBJ1-5, the V gene TRBV19; weak D call: TRBD1 (5 bases). From germline, CDR1 is LNHDA and CDR2 SQIVND (reference sequence). Trimming cost V 3 bases and J 4 bases, with 13 bases left between them. The CDR3 totals 15 residues. CDR3 nucleotide sequence: TGTGCCAGTAGTATGGGGGGAAGTGGGAATCAGCCCCAGCATTTT. It codes for CASSMGGSGNQPQHF.

This clone showed up just a few times. The chain links TRBV6-6 to TRBJ2-3; possibly TRBD2 for D (5 bases). The CDR3 consists of 11 residues. Germline loops: CDR1 MNHNY, CDR2 SVGAGI (reference sequence). Between the trimmed V and J ends, which lost 2 bases and 12 bases, there was a span of 9 bases. CDR3 coding DNA: TGTGCCAGCAGTTACGCGGGCTTTCAGTATTTT. It specifies CASSYAGFQYF.

The genes are TRBV6-5 and TRBJ2-7, with a weak D call TRBD2 (7 bases). Germline V gene data show CDR1 as MNHEY and CDR2 as SVGAGI. Trimming removed 7 bases from V and 5 bases from J, with 18 bases in between. The CDR3 spans 14 residues. CDR3 region: CASISRGGVHEQYF. CDR3 nucleotide sequence: TGTGCCAGCATTTCGAGGGGGGGTGTTCACGAGCAGTACTTC.

The chain has TRBV19 and TRBJ1-1; 7 bases are shared with TRBD1. Trimming removed 6 bases from V and 6 bases from J; junction bases left unmatched: 7. The germline V gene encodes CDR1 LNHDA and CDR2 SQIVND (reference sequence). The CDR3 consists of 13 residues. The CDR3 DNA is TGTGCCAGTAGACAGGGGTTTAAGTCTGAAGCTTTCTTT. It is translated as CASRQGFKSEAFF.